This T cell receptor (beta chain) was identified during a study of response to subunit inactivated influenza vaccine (dated by TCRdb to 2017 to 2018). For context, the study as a whole: To follow how T cells responded to a trivalent subunit inactivated influenza vaccine, the researchers relied on deep quantitative profiling of the T cell receptor repertoire. Summary of the overall study and its limitations: The authors suggested that each seasonal influenza vaccination may recruit only a limited number of new T cells.

Inclusive of the bounding cysteine and phenylalanine, the CDR3 is 16 residues long. The read is trimmed to its CDR3 DNA, 48 bases read in frame from base 1. V trim: 5 bases; J trim: 3 bases; unmatched bases: 8. The germline V gene supplies CDR1 SGHTA and CDR2 FQGNSA. There are a few counts of this clonotype. Its antigen has not been determined. No base quality information exists; no much larger clone differs at one position. Library preparation was by RT-PCR. The sample was run on an Illumina HiSeq 2500. TCRdb's own reprocessing of the public reads used fastp at Q25 and MiXCR and kept productive beta chains. Duplicate CDR3 protein sequences are folded into a single record with the most common DNA and genes. The sample includes about 620,000 distinct CDR3 sequences, with around 11% observed a single time. 11% of the sample is held by the ten biggest clonotypes. These same data were also listed under a study on T cells expressing NK-cell markers. As that second study puts it: 5'RACE template switching, by which a universal primer site and unique molecular identifiers were added, was used to make TCR beta cDNA libraries. TCR beta-chain repertoires were profiled in sorted CD3+CD56+NKG2C+, CD3+CD56+NKG2C- and CD3+CD56-NKG2C+ T-cell subsets from about 8 donors. Among the eight sequenced donors, seven were HCMV-seropositive and one was HCMV-seronegative. To restrict sorting to alphabetaTCR-expressing T cells, an anti-gammadeltaTCR antibody was added in several experiments. For more than 5 donors, the dominant CD3+CD56+NKG2C+ clonotypes were among the top 10 CD8+ clonotypes and accounted for about 1.0-7.5% of CD8+ T cells. Those dominant clonotypes were again the most abundant among CD3+CD56-NKG2C+ cells in a few donors, at about 25-65%. It remained unclear whether the expanded NKG2C-expressing T cell clones were specific for HCMV antigens. Randomly selected healthy volunteers, three men and five women, were used as the eight sequenced donors. A commercial ELISA kit detecting HCMV-specific IgG in serum was used to determine HCMV serostatus. Ficoll density gradient centrifugation was used to isolate peripheral blood mononuclear cells from blood. For over five donors, bulk peripheral blood T-cell repertoires were additionally sequenced from unsorted PBMC. Priming for cDNA synthesis came from the TCR beta constant segment, and two successive PCR amplification steps followed. Sequencing of the libraries produced 2 x 150 bp reads on Illumina HiSeq 2000/2500, MiSeq or NextSeq. MIGEC was used to demultiplex reads and group the reads by UMI, and MiTCR was used to assemble and quantify clonotypes. To remove erroneous sequences, TCR cDNA sequences were retained only when supported by two or more reads. The tcR package was used for downstream repertoire analysis, and clonotypes were matched between fractions using CDR3 nucleotide sequence together with V segment. VDJmatch was used to annotate antigen specificity against VDJdb, with one amino acid substitution allowed in CDR3.

The sample here was PBMCs from blood, taken on the day of vaccination. The V gene is TRBV7-2 and the J gene is TRBJ1-5, with 9 junctional bases fitting TRBD1. The clonotype originates from a man over 45 who received an inactivated influenza vaccine. Donor details come from another sample of the same person, matched by shared clones. The nucleotide sequence reads TGTGCCAGCAGCCTAAGGACAGGGGCGTTCAATCAGCCCCAGCATTTT. It specifies CASSLRTGAFNQPQHF.